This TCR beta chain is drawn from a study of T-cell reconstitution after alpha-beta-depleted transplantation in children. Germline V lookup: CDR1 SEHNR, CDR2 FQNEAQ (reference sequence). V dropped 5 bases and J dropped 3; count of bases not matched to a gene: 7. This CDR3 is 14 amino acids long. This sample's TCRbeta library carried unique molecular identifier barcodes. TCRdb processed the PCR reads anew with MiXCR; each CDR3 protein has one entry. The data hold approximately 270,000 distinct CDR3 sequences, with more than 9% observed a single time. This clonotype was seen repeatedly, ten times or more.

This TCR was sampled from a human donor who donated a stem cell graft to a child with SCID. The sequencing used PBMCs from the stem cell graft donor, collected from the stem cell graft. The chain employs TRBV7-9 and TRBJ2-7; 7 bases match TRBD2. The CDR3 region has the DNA TGTGCCAGCAGCCCTCCCGGGGGGTACTACGAGCAGTACTTC. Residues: CASSPPGGYYEQYF.